Listed below are T cell receptor beta chains from one sample, sequenced in a study of blood T cell repertoires in COVID-19. This table comes from immunoSEQ multiplex PCR, and its TCRdb copy is limited to in-frame clones, with some not included. The profile covers 450,000 to 600,000 clones, with approximately 86% appearing a single time and 0.65% to 0.9% taken by the ten largest. Specimen: PBMCs or T cells enriched from blood (not recorded which). These receptors came from a woman under 30 who had recovered from COVID-19. Both conserved end residues are part of each CDR3. The order of the fields is clone size, D gene, J gene, V gene, CDR3 protein, CDR3 DNA. The D gene is left open where the match is weak. Clone size is given for some rows only: seen once, a few or many times, or a class if the clone is expanded.

clone_size: -
d_call: -
j_call: TRBJ2-2
v_call: TRBV9
cdr3_aa: CASSVGGRAVTGELFF
cdr3_nt: TGTGCCAGCAGCGTAGGAGGCAGGGCGGTGACCGGGGAGCTGTTTTTT

clone_size: -
d_call: TRBD1
j_call: TRBJ1-2
v_call: TRBV30
cdr3_aa: CAFTTGAQIYGYTF
cdr3_nt: TGTGCCTTCACCACAGGGGCCCAGATTTATGGCTACACCTTC

clone_size: -
d_call: -
j_call: TRBJ2-5
v_call: TRBV20-1
cdr3_aa: CSVQRGETQYF
cdr3_nt: TGCAGTGTCCAACGGGGGGAGACCCAGTACTTC

clone_size: -
d_call: TRBD2
j_call: TRBJ2-7
v_call: TRBV5-8
cdr3_aa: CASSSRTSPLGEQYF
cdr3_nt: TGTGCCAGCAGCTCCCGGACTAGCCCCTTGGGGGAGCAGTACTTC

clone_size: -
d_call: TRBD1
j_call: TRBJ2-2
v_call: TRBV6-5
cdr3_aa: CASSRQGMNTGELFF
cdr3_nt: TGTGCCAGCAGTAGACAGGGCATGAACACCGGGGAGCTGTTTTTT

clone_size: few
d_call: -
j_call: TRBJ1-3
v_call: TRBV28
cdr3_aa: CASSLGGEAGNTIYF
cdr3_nt: TGTGCCAGCAGTTTAGGGGGCGAGGCTGGAAACACCATATATTTT

clone_size: once
d_call: -
j_call: TRBJ1-6
v_call: TRBV6-5
cdr3_aa: CASSYAGDNSPLHF
cdr3_nt: TGTGCCAGCAGTTATGCGGGGGATAATTCACCCCTCCACTTT

clone_size: -
d_call: -
j_call: TRBJ2-7
v_call: TRBV28
cdr3_aa: CASSFPLEEQYF
cdr3_nt: TGTGCCAGCAGTTTCCCCCTTGAGGAGCAGTACTTC

clone_size: -
d_call: -
j_call: TRBJ2-5
v_call: TRBV19
cdr3_aa: CASSGVQEGKTQYF
cdr3_nt: TGTGCCAGTAGTGGGGTTCAGGAGGGAAAGACCCAGTACTTC

clone_size: -
d_call: -
j_call: TRBJ2-2
v_call: TRBV10-3
cdr3_aa: CAISEWTVLNTGELFF
cdr3_nt: TGTGCCATCAGTGAGTGGACAGTCCTGAACACCGGGGAGCTGTTTTTT

clone_size: -
d_call: -
j_call: TRBJ1-2
v_call: TRBV28
cdr3_aa: CASSLASLYGYTF
cdr3_nt: TGTGCCAGCAGTTTAGCGTCCCTCTATGGCTACACCTTC

clone_size: -
d_call: TRBD2
j_call: TRBJ2-7
v_call: TRBV5-1
cdr3_aa: CASSLDPGAGGGEQYF
cdr3_nt: TGCGCCAGCAGCTTGGATCCTGGAGCGGGGGGTGGCGAGCAGTACTTC

clone_size: -
d_call: -
j_call: TRBJ1-4
v_call: TRBV28
cdr3_aa: CASSSSAPGEKLFF
cdr3_nt: TGTGCCAGCAGTTCGAGTGCCCCGGGTGAAAAACTGTTTTTT

clone_size: -
d_call: TRBD1
j_call: TRBJ1-1
v_call: TRBV6-5
cdr3_aa: CASKTGGENTEAFF
cdr3_nt: TGTGCCAGCAAAACAGGGGGCGAGAACACTGAAGCTTTCTTT

clone_size: -
d_call: -
j_call: TRBJ2-3
v_call: TRBV2
cdr3_aa: CASRDRTSTDTQYF
cdr3_nt: TGTGCCAGCAGGGACAGAACTAGCACAGATACGCAGTATTTT

clone_size: -
d_call: -
j_call: TRBJ1-2
v_call: TRBV21-1
cdr3_aa: CASSNALGGGQGNYGYTF
cdr3_nt: TGTGCCAGCAGCAACGCGCTGGGGGGGGGACAGGGGAACTATGGCTACACCTTC

clone_size: -
d_call: -
j_call: TRBJ1-1
v_call: TRBV3-1/TRBV3-2
cdr3_aa: CASSQESGSAEAFF
cdr3_nt: TGTGCCAGCAGCCAAGAGTCAGGGTCGGCTGAAGCTTTCTTT

clone_size: -
d_call: -
j_call: TRBJ1-3
v_call: TRBV11-3
cdr3_aa: CASSLETGNTIYF
cdr3_nt: TGTGCCAGCAGCTTGGAGACTGGAAACACCATATATTTT

clone_size: -
d_call: -
j_call: TRBJ2-5
v_call: TRBV7-9
cdr3_aa: CASSLEEGLETQYF
cdr3_nt: TGTGCCAGCAGCTTAGAGGAGGGTTTGGAGACCCAGTACTTC

clone_size: -
d_call: TRBD2
j_call: TRBJ2-3
v_call: TRBV11-3
cdr3_aa: CASSLYSGTGTDTQYF
cdr3_nt: TGTGCCAGCAGCTTATATAGCGGGACGGGCACAGATACGCAGTATTTT

clone_size: -
d_call: -
j_call: TRBJ1-2
v_call: TRBV9
cdr3_aa: CASSVPRDGANYGYTF
cdr3_nt: TGTGCCAGCAGCGTCCCCCGTGACGGAGCTAACTATGGCTACACCTTC

clone_size: once
d_call: TRBD1
j_call: TRBJ1-2
v_call: TRBV18
cdr3_aa: CASSPSTGKSYGYTF
cdr3_nt: TGTGCCAGCTCACCCTCGACAGGGAAGAGCTATGGCTACACCTTC

clone_size: -
d_call: TRBD1
j_call: TRBJ1-2
v_call: TRBV10-2
cdr3_aa: CASTPDSSDRGRFYGYTF
cdr3_nt: TGCGCCAGCACTCCCGACTCCTCAGACAGGGGGCGATTCTATGGCTACACCTTC

clone_size: -
d_call: -
j_call: TRBJ1-6
v_call: TRBV5-4
cdr3_aa: CASSLAEGGPLHF
cdr3_nt: TGTGCCAGCAGCTTGGCCGAAGGGGGACCCCTCCACTTT

clone_size: -
d_call: -
j_call: TRBJ1-1
v_call: TRBV29-1
cdr3_aa: CSVIRVENTEAFF
cdr3_nt: TGCAGCGTTATCAGGGTCGAGAACACTGAAGCTTTCTTT

clone_size: -
d_call: -
j_call: TRBJ2-7
v_call: TRBV14
cdr3_aa: CASSPFVLTSSYEQYF
cdr3_nt: TGTGCCAGCAGCCCCTTCGTCCTGACAAGCTCCTACGAGCAGTACTTC

clone_size: -
d_call: -
j_call: TRBJ1-2
v_call: TRBV12-5
cdr3_aa: CASGLDSHYTF
cdr3_nt: TGTGCTAGTGGTCTCGACAGCCACTACACCTTC

clone_size: few
d_call: TRBD1
j_call: TRBJ2-2
v_call: TRBV19
cdr3_aa: CASSSRTGGSTGELFF
cdr3_nt: TGTGCCAGTAGTTCCCGGACAGGCGGCAGCACCGGGGAGCTGTTTTTT

clone_size: -
d_call: -
j_call: TRBJ2-1
v_call: TRBV5-1
cdr3_aa: CASSLNRVGRNNEQFF
cdr3_nt: TGCGCCAGCAGCTTGAATAGAGTGGGCAGGAACAATGAGCAGTTCTTC

clone_size: -
d_call: -
j_call: TRBJ1-3
v_call: TRBV7-9
cdr3_aa: CASVRDTGPSTDF
cdr3_nt: TGTGCCAGCGTGAGGGACACGGGACCCTCGACCGATTTT

clone_size: -
d_call: -
j_call: TRBJ2-5
v_call: TRBV2
cdr3_aa: CASSVGGQETQYF
cdr3_nt: TGTGCCAGCAGTGTAGGGGGTCAAGAGACCCAGTACTTC

clone_size: -
d_call: TRBD1
j_call: TRBJ2-1
v_call: TRBV5-1
cdr3_aa: CASLSGTGLYNEQFF
cdr3_nt: TGCGCCAGCCTGTCCGGGACAGGGCTCTACAATGAGCAGTTCTTC

clone_size: -
d_call: -
j_call: TRBJ2-1
v_call: TRBV7-2
cdr3_aa: CASKLGGSYNEQFF
cdr3_nt: TGTGCCAGCAAACTGGGGGGTTCCTACAATGAGCAGTTCTTC

clone_size: -
d_call: -
j_call: TRBJ2-1
v_call: TRBV18
cdr3_aa: CASSPSAGAYYNEQFF
cdr3_nt: TGTGCCAGCTCACCAAGCGCGGGGGCCTACTACAATGAGCAGTTCTTC

clone_size: -
d_call: -
j_call: TRBJ1-1
v_call: TRBV4-1
cdr3_aa: CASSRIGVTEAFF
cdr3_nt: TGCGCCAGCAGCCGAATAGGAGTAACTGAAGCTTTCTTT

clone_size: -
d_call: -
j_call: TRBJ1-6
v_call: TRBV28
cdr3_aa: CASRGGGLIISPLHF
cdr3_nt: TGTGCCAGCAGAGGGGGGGGACTAATAATCTCACCCCTCCACTTT

clone_size: -
d_call: -
j_call: TRBJ1-1
v_call: TRBV5-4
cdr3_aa: CASRPRDKGNTEAFF
cdr3_nt: TGTGCCAGCAGACCCCGGGACAAGGGGAACACTGAAGCTTTCTTT

clone_size: -
d_call: -
j_call: TRBJ1-2
v_call: TRBV6-8
cdr3_aa: CASSYNPGRGHYGYTF
cdr3_nt: TGTGCCAGCAGTTATAATCCGGGCAGGGGACACTATGGCTACACCTTC

clone_size: -
d_call: -
j_call: TRBJ1-3
v_call: TRBV2
cdr3_aa: CASREGGNTIYF
cdr3_nt: TGTGCCAGCAGGGAGGGGGGAAACACCATATATTTT

clone_size: -
d_call: -
j_call: TRBJ1-4
v_call: TRBV2
cdr3_aa: CAISRDIREKLFF
cdr3_nt: TGTGCCATAAGCCGGGACATACGTGAAAAACTGTTTTTT

clone_size: -
d_call: -
j_call: TRBJ2-7
v_call: TRBV5-6
cdr3_aa: CASSLARLGGLADVEQYF
cdr3_nt: TGTGCCAGCAGCTTGGCCAGGTTAGGGGGTCTAGCGGATGTCGAGCAGTACTTC

clone_size: -
d_call: -
j_call: TRBJ1-2
v_call: TRBV15
cdr3_aa: CATSRDFGQTYGYTF
cdr3_nt: TGTGCCACCAGCAGAGATTTTGGACAGACCTATGGCTACACCTTC

clone_size: -
d_call: -
j_call: TRBJ1-1
v_call: TRBV5-1
cdr3_aa: CASTPAVDRDTEAFF
cdr3_nt: TGCGCCAGCACCCCCGCGGTCGACAGAGACACTGAAGCTTTCTTT

clone_size: -
d_call: -
j_call: TRBJ1-3
v_call: TRBV7-2
cdr3_aa: CASSLRGTAGNTIYF
cdr3_nt: TGTGCCAGCAGCTTACGGGGTACGGCAGGAAACACCATATATTTT

clone_size: few
d_call: TRBD1
j_call: TRBJ1-1
v_call: TRBV7-9
cdr3_aa: CASSLTGAEAFF
cdr3_nt: TGTGCCAGCAGCCTAACAGGGGCTGAAGCTTTCTTT

clone_size: -
d_call: TRBD1
j_call: TRBJ2-2
v_call: TRBV3-1/TRBV3-2
cdr3_aa: CASSPTGERTGELFF
cdr3_nt: TGTGCCAGCAGCCCGACAGGGGAGAGAACCGGGGAGCTGTTTTTT

clone_size: -
d_call: -
j_call: TRBJ2-1
v_call: TRBV12-3/TRBV12-4
cdr3_aa: CASSLAGGGEQFF
cdr3_nt: TGTGCCAGCAGTTTAGCGGGGGGAGGTGAGCAGTTCTTC

clone_size: -
d_call: TRBD1
j_call: TRBJ2-1
v_call: TRBV5-1
cdr3_aa: CASSSGQGGDNEQFF
cdr3_nt: TGCGCCAGCAGCTCTGGACAGGGTGGCGACAATGAGCAGTTCTTC

clone_size: -
d_call: -
j_call: TRBJ1-1
v_call: TRBV10-3
cdr3_aa: CAIRETVNTEAFF
cdr3_nt: TGTGCCATCAGGGAAACAGTGAACACTGAAGCTTTCTTT